This T cell receptor (beta chain) originates from a study of persistence of HIV-infected CD4 T cells. Per the germline V gene, CDR1 is KGHSH and CDR2 is LQKENI. The CDR3 totals 16 residues. Between the trimmed V and J ends, which lost 0 bases and 0 bases, there was a span of 11 bases. General study findings and limits: Compared with CD3/CD28-stimulated cells, CMV- and Gag-responding cells showed lower TCRbeta richness. Within sorted populations, more oligoclonal TCRs accompanied more oligoclonal proviruses.

As concerns this clone: Its antigen remains unidentified.

Anti-CD3/anti-CD28 beads served as a nonspecific positive control stimulus. Sorting of responding CD4+ T cells relied on upregulated CD40 ligand together with CD69. Donors had CD4+ T cell counts above 400 cells/uL and were CMV-seropositive. Stimulated PBMCs had first been depleted of CD8+ T cells. The libraries were made with immunoSEQ version 4 in survey mode. The protocol was immunoSEQ multiplex PCR, while the TCRdb copy is restricted to in-frame clones and leaves out a portion. The table lists tens of thousands of clones, approximately 90% of them singletons. The TCR was taken from an adult woman with HIV who was CMV-seropositive. The sequences come from CD4+ T cells sorted from PBMCs after approximately 19-hour stimulation, collected from a patient who received antiretroviral therapy. The chain uses TRBV18 and TRBJ1-1; D call uncertain. The CDR3 DNA reads TGTGCCAGCTCACCACCTCTTCGCGCTATGAACACTGAAGCTTTCTTT. As protein: CASSPPLRAMNTEAFF.